This T cell receptor (beta chain) emerged from a study of CD8+CD57+ T cells in acquired aplastic anemia. Study-level background: On average, sorted CD4+ and CD8+ cells gave approximately 3 ug of DNA.

Flow cytometry had shown expanded CD8+CD57+ cells in the patients chosen for sequencing. All patients had severe acquired aplastic anemia. The template for TCR beta VDJ and CDR3 sequence profiling was genomic DNA. A single record per CDR3 protein comes from TCRdb applying MiXCR to the reads. This table has about 200,000 distinct CDR3 sequences, around 50% appearing once. Overall study findings and caveats: Between the patient and control groups, CD8+ Simpson's diversity did not differ significantly.

Germline CDR1 SGHTA, CDR2 FQGNSA. The CDR3 has 17 residues. V lost 1 base to trimming and J lost 5 bases; unmatched junction nucleotides: 8. With respect to this clonotype: The target antigen is unknown.

This rearrangement joins TRBV7-2 to TRBJ1-6; 7 bases are shared with TRBD1. The source material was sorted CD4+, CD8+, or CD8+CD57+ T cells (not recorded which) from PBMCs. The clonotype originates from a human donor with aplastic anemia. Here the CDR3 reads CASSLGSGDSHNSPLHF. DNA for the CDR3: TGTGCCAGCAGCTTAGGGTCGGGGGACAGCCATAATTCACCCCTCCACTTT.